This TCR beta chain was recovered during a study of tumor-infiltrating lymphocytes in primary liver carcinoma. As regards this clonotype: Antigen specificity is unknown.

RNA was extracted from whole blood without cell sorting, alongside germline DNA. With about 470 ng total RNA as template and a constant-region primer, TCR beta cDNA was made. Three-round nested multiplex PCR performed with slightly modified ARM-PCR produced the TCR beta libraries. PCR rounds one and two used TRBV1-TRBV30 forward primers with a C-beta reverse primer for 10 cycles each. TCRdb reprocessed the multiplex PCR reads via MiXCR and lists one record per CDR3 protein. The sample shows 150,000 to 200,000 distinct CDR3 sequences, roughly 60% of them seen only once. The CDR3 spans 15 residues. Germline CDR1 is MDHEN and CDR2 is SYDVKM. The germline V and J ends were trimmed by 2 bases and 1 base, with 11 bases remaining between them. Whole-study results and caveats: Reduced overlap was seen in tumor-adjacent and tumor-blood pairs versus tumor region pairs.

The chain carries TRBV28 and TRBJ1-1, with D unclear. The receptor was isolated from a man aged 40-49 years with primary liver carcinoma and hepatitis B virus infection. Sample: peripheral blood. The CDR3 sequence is CASSLLGTKNTEAFF. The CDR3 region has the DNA TGTGCCAGCAGTTTACTTGGCACGAAGAACACTGAAGCTTTCTTT.